This entry features one T cell receptor beta chain sequence. As yet, its antigen is unknown. This sample is drawn from a study of cytomegalovirus exposure and HLA in healthy donors. Study-level results: Most CMV-associated TCR beta chains were later found to appear HLA-restricted. No immune exposure information besides CMV serostatus was available. Presence/absence analysis assumed near-uniform sequencing depth across donors.

Healthy donors of bone marrow made up the group. The CDR3 runs 12 residues. Germline V CDR1 and CDR2: SNHLY, FYNNEI. Primers: 60 Vbeta forward and 13 Jbeta reverse. Libraries were prepared by immunoSEQ multiplex PCR; TCRdb keeps only in-frame clonotypes and omits some of them. The data show 140,000 to 150,000 clones, with around 75% seen just once and 1.5% to 2% held by the top ten. Sequenced input: PBMCs. V and J are TRBV2 and TRBJ2-5; no clear D. The closer fit of TRBJ2-7 to the DNA end suggests the J call may be wrong. The receptor was isolated from a woman in her thirties or forties in good health and CMV-seronegative. The CDR3: CASSRGSYEQYF. The CDR3 DNA follows: TGTGCCAGCTCCCGCGGCTCCTACGAGCAGTACTTC.